The 23 T cell receptor beta chains presented below share a single source sample, sequenced in a study of shared clonotypes between healthy human individuals. Some clones are missing from TCRdb's copy, which holds only in-frame ones; the method was immunoSEQ multiplex PCR. Of some 2,000,000 clones in the sample, 85% to 95% are singletons; the top ten hold 0.1% to 0.15%. The sample was naive CD4+ T cells sorted from blood. Subset denoted: CD45RA+ positively selected. These receptors were obtained from a man aged 18 to 30 in good health.

This clone was observed once. Sequence at one end of the junction differs from germline and may be a read error. The chain uses TRBV2 and TRBJ2-5; D gene uncertain. Germline lookup yields CDR1 SNHLY and CDR2 FYNNEI. The CDR3 totals 14 residues. In nucleotides, the CDR3 is TGTGCCAGCAGAGAAGGACCGTTCCTAGGGACCCAGTACTTC. Its protein is CASREGPFLGTQYF.

J is TRBJ2-3 and V is TRBV29-1; 7 bases map to TRBD2. The CDR3 spans 13 residues. With 7 bases clipped from V and 1 base from J, the junction kept 5 bases outside the gene matches. CDR1 and CDR2 (germline): SQVTM, ANQGSEA. The CDR3 loop reads CSGNGGGTDTQYF. CDR3 nucleotide sequence: TGCAGCGGGAATGGGGGGGGCACAGATACGCAGTATTTT.

This clone was seen a single time. The V and J genes are TRBV6-1 and TRBJ1-4; no reliable D call. The CDR3 is made up of 14 amino acids. Germline CDR1 and CDR2: MNHNS and SASEGT. The V end lost 10 bases, the J end lost 0 bases, and 12 bases lay between the germline ends. In nucleotides, the CDR3 is TGTGCCACAGCAGCGGGGACAACTAATGAAAAACTGTTTTTT. Its translation is CATAAGTTNEKLFF.

This clone came up once. This rearrangement joins TRBV4-1 to TRBJ2-7; tentatively, D is TRBD1 (6 bases). Germline V gives CDR1 MGHRA, CDR2 YSYEKL. This CDR3 has 16 amino acids. Trimming cost V 4 bases and J 3 bases, with 19 bases left between them. As DNA, the CDR3 is TGCGCCAGCAGCCTCCTAGAGAGTACCAGGGGCTACGAGCAGTACTTC. Translated: CASSLLESTRGYEQYF.

The CDR3 protein is CASSVDGIAATAYTQYF. The DNA of the CDR3 is TGTGCCAGCAGCGTAGATGGGATTGCGGCCACAGCGTATACGCAGTATTTT. The V gene is TRBV9, the J gene TRBJ2-3; no definite D call. The V gene's germline CDR1 is SGDLS and CDR2 YYNGEE. The CDR3 runs 17 residues. V lost 0 bases, J lost 7 bases, and 21 bases lay in between.

The V gene is TRBV9, the J gene TRBJ2-1; 8 positions agree with TRBD1. The CDR3 spans 17 residues. Germline V lookup: CDR1 SGDLS, CDR2 YYNGEE. V was clipped by 3 bases and J by 4 bases; unmatched bases: 12. The CDR3 is CASSATGQGGTYNEQFF. The CDR3 DNA reads TGTGCCAGCAGCGCCACCGGACAGGGAGGAACTTACAATGAGCAGTTCTTC.

CDR3: CASSLTRDVSTSGYF. DNA of the CDR3: TGTGCCAGCAGTCTAACGCGTGATGTCTCCACGAGCGGGTACTTC. The chain combines TRBV27 with TRBJ2-7; tentative D call: TRBD2 (5 bases). From germline, CDR1 is MNHEY and CDR2 SMNVEV (reference sequence). V was trimmed by 5 bases and J by 12 bases, leaving 26 bases between them. This CDR3 region has 15 residues.

This chain uses TRBV7-2 with TRBJ1-3; D call uncertain. The V gene's germline CDR1 is SGHTA and CDR2 FQGNSA. This CDR3 region has 15 residues. Trimming took 3 bases from V and 2 from J, leaving 11 bases between them. The CDR3 here is CASSFPPATGNTIYF. The CDR3 coding sequence is TGTGCCAGCAGCTTTCCTCCGGCGACTGGAAACACCATATATTTT.

J is TRBJ2-1 and V is TRBV19; maybe TRBD2 (6 bases). The germline V gene has CDR1 LNHDA and CDR2 SQIVND (reference sequence). The CDR3 is made up of 14 amino acids. V was clipped by 3 bases and J by 2 bases, with 8 bases between them. This chain's CDR3 is CASSIRGAYNEQFF. CDR3 DNA sequence: TGTGCCAGTAGTATTCGCGGGGCCTACAATGAGCAGTTCTTC.

The V call is TRBV7-2, the J call TRBJ2-3; TRBD1 matches at 8 bases. CDR3 length: 16 residues. Germline V gene lookup returns CDR1 SGHTA and CDR2 FQGNSA. J was trimmed by 3 bases and V by 5 bases; bases with no gene match: 10. Written as DNA, the CDR3 is TGTGCCAGCAGCCGACAGGGGACTTCAGTAACAGATACGCAGTATTTT. It yields the protein CASSRQGTSVTDTQYF.

V usage is TRBV6-5 and J usage is TRBJ1-5, with 8 positions matching TRBD1. In germline, CDR1 is MNHEY, CDR2 SVGAGI. This CDR3 is built from 15 residues. J gave up 7 bases and V 5 bases, and 10 bases lay outside the gene matches. The CDR3 is CASSPTGQGLQPQHF. In DNA form, the CDR3 reads TGTGCCAGCAGTCCGACTGGACAGGGCCTCCAGCCCCAGCATTTT.

The chain employs TRBV5-1 and TRBJ2-5; 10 bases are a match to TRBD2. Trimming removed 2 bases from V and 1 base from J; junction bases left unmatched: 8. The germline gives CDR1 SGHRS, CDR2 YFSETQ. This CDR3 comprises 17 residues. In DNA, the CDR3 is TGCGCCAGCAGCTTATCCCCTAGCGGGAGAGGCCAAGAGACCCAGTACTTC. As protein: CASSLSPSGRGQETQYF.

This rearrangement joins TRBV5-4 to TRBJ2-3; no clear D gene. Looked up from germline, CDR1 is SGHNT and CDR2 is YYREEE (reference sequence). The CDR3 totals 14 residues. Trimming pared 2 bases from V and 3 bases from J, leaving 10 bases between. CDR3 sequence (DNA): TGTGCCAGCAGCTTCGAAAAAGTAACAGATACGCAGTATTTT. Its protein product is CASSFEKVTDTQYF.

The chain combines TRBV4-1 with TRBJ1-1; D is unclear. The CDR3 totals 15 residues. Trimming removed 3 bases from V and 0 bases from J, with 11 bases in between. CDR1 is MGHRA and CDR2 is YSYEKL in the germline V gene. CDR3 DNA sequence: TGCGCCAGCAGCCATGCCCCCGAGGTGAACACTGAAGCTTTCTTT. This codes for CASSHAPEVNTEAFF.

Concerning this clone: The same CDR3 arises from other DNA sequences in this sample as well. The gene calls are TRBV11-2 and TRBJ1-2; possibly TRBD1 for D (6 bases). Trimming took off 2 bases at V and 7 bases at J, with 8 bases between the two ends. The CDR3 loop spans 12 amino acids. Germline V gene sequence: CDR1 SGHAT, CDR2 FQNNGV. The CDR3 coding sequence is TGTGCCAGCAGCTTATCAGGGGTTGGCTACACCTTC. Protein product: CASSLSGVGYTF.

V gene TRBV5-1 combines with J gene TRBJ1-4; D gene ambiguous. The CDR3 is 14 amino acids. Germline V gene data show CDR1 as SGHRS and CDR2 as YFSETQ. Trimming took off 1 base at V and 5 bases at J, with 9 bases between the two ends. CDR3 sequence reads: CASSLWQSNEKLFF. The DNA for the CDR3 is TGCGCCAGCAGCTTGTGGCAGTCCAATGAAAAACTGTTTTTT.

This chain uses TRBV6-1 with TRBJ1-1; tentative D call: TRBD1 (5 bases). The CDR3 spans 13 residues. Trimming pared 6 bases from V and 4 bases from J, leaving 12 bases between. CDR1 is MNHNS, CDR2 SASEGT, per germline. CDR3 bases: TGTGCCAGCAGCAGGGTCGGTAGCACTGAAGCTTTCTTT. Its translation: CASSRVGSTEAFF.

This sequence joins TRBV6-1 and TRBJ2-7; maybe TRBD1 (6 bases). Germline CDR1 MNHNS, CDR2 SASEGT. The length of the CDR3 is 14 residues. Trimming took 7 bases from V and 4 from J, leaving 17 bases between them. The CDR3 loop reads CASMHRDKRYEQYF. The CDR3 region has the DNA TGTGCCAGCATGCACCGGGACAAGAGATACGAGCAGTACTTC.

The chain employs TRBV18 and TRBJ1-2, with 8 bases matching TRBD1. CDR1 and CDR2 (germline): KGHSH, LQKENI. The CDR3 contains 15 residues. V dropped 2 bases and J dropped 2; count of bases not matched to a gene: 4. DNA for the CDR3: TGTGCCAGCTCACCATCCGACAGGGGAAACTATGGCTACACCTTC. It is translated as CASSPSDRGNYGYTF.

This chain uses TRBV12-2 with TRBJ2-5; the D call of TRBD1 is as the table states it, not checked on the DNA. TRBV12-2 is labeled a pseudogene. The CDR3 spans 17 residues. CDR3 sequence (DNA): TGTGCAAGTCGCTTAGCGCTAAGGTCAGGGGCCCAAGAGACCCAGTACTTC. Encoded protein: CASRLALRSGAQETQYF.

This clone was seen once. The chain uses TRBV7-9 and TRBJ1-1; a possible D gene is TRBD1 (6 bases). V gave up 5 bases and J gave up 3 bases, with 13 bases separating them. Looked up from germline, CDR1 is SEHNR and CDR2 is FQNEAQ (reference sequence). The length of the CDR3 is 14 residues. The CDR3 DNA sequence: TGTGCCAGCAGCAGAGGGGGAGGAGACACTGAAGCTTTCTTT. Its translation: CASSRGGGDTEAFF.

The gene calls are TRBV5-5 and TRBJ1-5, with a possible D match to TRBD1 (5 bases). This CDR3 has 16 amino acids. Looked up from germline, CDR1 is SGHKS and CDR2 is YYEKEE (reference sequence). The V end was cut by 1 base, the J end by 0 bases, with 11 bases between. The CDR3, as DNA: TGTGCCAGCAGCTTGTCCGGGGGATATAGCAATCAGCCCCAGCATTTT. This translates into CASSLSGGYSNQPQHF.

The chain has TRBV6-5 and TRBJ2-3, with D unclear. Germline V gives CDR1 MNHEY, CDR2 SVGAGI. Trimming removed 3 bases at V and 9 bases at J, with 19 bases between. CDR3 length: 15 amino acids. The CDR3 reads CASSYGSPILSTQYF. The CDR3, as DNA: TGTGCCAGCAGTTATGGGTCTCCAATTTTAAGCACGCAGTATTTT.